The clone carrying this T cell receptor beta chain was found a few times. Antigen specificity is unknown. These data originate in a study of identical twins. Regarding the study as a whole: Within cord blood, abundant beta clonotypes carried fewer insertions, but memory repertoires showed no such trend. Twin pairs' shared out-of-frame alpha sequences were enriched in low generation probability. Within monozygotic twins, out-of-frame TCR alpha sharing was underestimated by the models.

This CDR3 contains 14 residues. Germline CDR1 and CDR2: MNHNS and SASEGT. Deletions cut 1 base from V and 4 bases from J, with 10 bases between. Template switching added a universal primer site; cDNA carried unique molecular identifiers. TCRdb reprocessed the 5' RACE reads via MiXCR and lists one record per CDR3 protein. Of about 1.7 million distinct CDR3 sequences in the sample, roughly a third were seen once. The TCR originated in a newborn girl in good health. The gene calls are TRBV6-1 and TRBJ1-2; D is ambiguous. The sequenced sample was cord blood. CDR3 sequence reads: CASSEVKDGYGYTF. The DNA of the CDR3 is TGTGCCAGCAGTGAAGTTAAGGACGGCTATGGCTACACCTTC.